This T cell receptor (beta chain) stems from a study of neurological immune-mediated disorders. Study-wide results and limits: Among expanded clones, no CDR3 amino acid sequences were shared across subjects, a pattern suggesting private repertoires in all groups. Multiple sclerosis, the disease with the least TCR clonal expansion, fell below healthy controls, whereas HTLV-1-associated myelopathy showed the most.

This clonotype was seen repeatedly, ten times or more. Its antigen is still unknown. cDNA synthesis was performed by 5'RACE with 10-nucleotide random UMIs. TCRdb recomputed calls from the 5' RACE reads with MiXCR, one row per CDR3 protein. The profile covers tens of thousands of distinct CDR3 sequences, with roughly 6.2% appearing a single time and roughly 40% taken by the ten largest. Germline CDR1 reads MNHEY; CDR2 reads SMNVEV (reference sequence). Deletions cut 10 bases from V and 3 bases from J, with 16 bases between. The CDR3 spans 13 residues. The TCR sequence derives from a man aged 18 to 29 in good health. V gene TRBV27 combines with J gene TRBJ2-7; D remains ambiguous. Sequencing input: CD8+ T cells from blood. The CDR3 here is CATMGNGLYEQYF. CDR3 DNA: TGTGCCACCATGGGGAACGGGCTCTACGAGCAGTACTTC.